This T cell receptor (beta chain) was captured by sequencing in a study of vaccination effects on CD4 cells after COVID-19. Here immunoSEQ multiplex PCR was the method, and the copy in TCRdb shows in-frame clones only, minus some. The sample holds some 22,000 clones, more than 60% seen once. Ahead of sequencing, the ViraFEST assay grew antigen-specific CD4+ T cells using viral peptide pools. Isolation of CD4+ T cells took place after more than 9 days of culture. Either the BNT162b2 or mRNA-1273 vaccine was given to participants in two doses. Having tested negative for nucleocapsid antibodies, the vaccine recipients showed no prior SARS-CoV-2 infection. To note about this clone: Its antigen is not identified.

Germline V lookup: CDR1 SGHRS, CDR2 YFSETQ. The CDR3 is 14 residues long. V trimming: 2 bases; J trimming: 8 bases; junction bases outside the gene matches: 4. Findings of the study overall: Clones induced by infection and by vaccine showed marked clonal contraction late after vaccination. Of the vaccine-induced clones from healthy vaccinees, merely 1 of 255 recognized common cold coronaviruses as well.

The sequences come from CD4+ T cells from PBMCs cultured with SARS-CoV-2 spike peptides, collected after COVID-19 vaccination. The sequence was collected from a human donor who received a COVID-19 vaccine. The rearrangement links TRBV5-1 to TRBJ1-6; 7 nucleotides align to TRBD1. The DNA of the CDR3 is TGCGCCAGCAGCTTACAGGGGCATGATTCACCCCTCCACTTT. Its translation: CASSLQGHDSPLHF.